These T cell receptor beta chains were read from a single sample in a study of blood T cell repertoires in COVID-19. Using immunoSEQ multiplex PCR, the repertoire was profiled, and TCRdb retains in-frame clones only, with some absent. Of roughly 78,000 clones listed, about nine tenths are singletons. Sequenced material: peripheral blood. Receptor source: a woman in her fifties or sixties with acute or convalescent COVID-19. Both conserved end residues are part of each CDR3.

v_gene	j_gene	CDR3aa
TRBV4-2	TRBJ1-3	CASSQERGGSGNTIYF
TRBV19	TRBJ2-1	CASSPGGGTYNEQFF
TRBV7-9	TRBJ2-1	CASSSLGQAASSYNEQFF
TRBV6-6	TRBJ2-7	CASSYSAGGGYEQYF
TRBV24-1	TRBJ2-2	CATATRGGNTGELFF
TRBV27	TRBJ2-2	CASSSGRWTSDYTGELFF
TRBV5-1	TRBJ2-1	CASSPLEAGGYNEQFF
TRBV28	TRBJ2-7	CASSFPSSYEQYF
TRBV24-1	TRBJ1-2	CATSDYSIPPDYGYTF
TRBV7-6	TRBJ1-1	CASSLTGTDTEAFF
TRBV7-8	TRBJ2-5	CASNQDEVQNTIQETQYF
TRBV30	TRBJ2-3	CASTGTSLTDTQYF
TRBV2	TRBJ1-1	CASSLQGLGNTEAFF
TRBV7-2	TRBJ2-2	CASGPETGELFF
TRBV28	TRBJ2-7	CASSTSGYEQYF
TRBV19	TRBJ1-2	CASSPQGDTYGYTF
TRBV28	TRBJ1-4	CASRQQPNEKLFF
TRBV7-7	TRBJ1-4	CASSLGRQGGEKLFF
TRBV6-5	TRBJ1-1	CASREGGTEAFF
TRBV6-2/TRBV6-3	TRBJ2-7	CASSYGTGGMYEQYF
TRBV2	TRBJ2-7	CASRSTGGSYEQYF
TRBV10-1	TRBJ2-3	CARDLGGLGFLGVTTDTQYF
TRBV7-2	TRBJ1-1	CASSFTGHVEAFF
TRBV19	TRBJ1-6	CASSIWFGQGNSPLHF
TRBV6-1	TRBJ2-7	CASSEAGQGPYEQYF
TRBV24-1	TRBJ1-5	CATSEATGTPQPQHF
TRBV28	TRBJ1-1	CASSLFPGRTEAFF
TRBV29-1	TRBJ1-1	CSAQKGGWVTEAFF
TRBV6-1	TRBJ2-6	CASSVGRSSGANVLTF
TRBV12-5	TRBJ2-2	CATRTDSNTGELFF
TRBV7-2	TRBJ2-1	CASSSPQGVKEQFF
TRBV18	TRBJ1-5	CASSIGTGGHNQPQHF
TRBV6-2/TRBV6-3	TRBJ2-1	CASSYGTGSNEQFF
TRBV30	TRBJ2-1	CARRDREWGEQFF
TRBV4-2	TRBJ2-3	CASSQDFGWTGVGTQYF
TRBV28	TRBJ2-1	CASGTGGSGGSYNEQFF
TRBV6-2/TRBV6-3	TRBJ1-1	CASRYDGLVNTEAFF
TRBV6-2/TRBV6-3	TRBJ1-1	CASSYGANRGRTEAFF
TRBV27	TRBJ2-3	CASSFTRFAGGGDTQYF
TRBV5-1	TRBJ2-1	CASSRKGDEQFF
TRBV7-9	TRBJ1-2	CASNPPAGDFYGYTF
TRBV24-1	TRBJ2-5	CATSETRDKETQYF
TRBV20-1	TRBJ1-2	CSASSPRGGNNYGYTF
TRBV7-9	TRBJ1-2	CASSLGQGLEYGYTF
TRBV4-1	TRBJ2-3	CASSQDKGATDTQYF
TRBV11-2	TRBJ2-3	CASTHQGIDTQYF
TRBV9	TRBJ1-3	CASSPQGREGNTIYF
TRBV11-2	TRBJ1-1	CASSAAGVEAFF